The 22 T cell receptor beta chains reported below all come from one sample, sequenced in a study of response to subunit inactivated influenza vaccine. Using its own MiXCR run on the RT-PCR reads, TCRdb lists one record per CDR3 protein. Altogether some 500,000 distinct CDR3 sequences are present, 10% to 15% being singletons, with the ten largest covering approximately 14%. The specimen was PBMCs from blood, collected 40 to 50 days after vaccination. The receptors shown here come from a man between 50 and 59 years old who received an inactivated influenza vaccine.

This chain connects TRBV12-3 or TRBV12-4 to TRBJ2-3; 7 bases are shared with TRBD2. CDR3 length: 16 residues. J lost 0 bases, V lost 5 bases, and 8 bases had no gene match. The CDR3 is CASSPGTMKSTDTQYF. The CDR3 nucleotides read TGTGCCAGCAGTCCTGGGACTATGAAAAGCACAGATACGCAGTATTTT.

This clonotype was detected a few times. This rearrangement joins TRBV27 to TRBJ2-5; D is ambiguous. Trimming left V 6 bases short and J 3 bases short, with 11 bases between. In germline, CDR1 is MNHEY, CDR2 SMNVEV (reference sequence). The CDR3 has 13 amino acids. The CDR3 loop reads CASRTDAEETQYF. CDR3 nucleotides: TGTGCCAGCAGAACAGACGCTGAAGAGACCCAGTACTTC.

This clonotype was seen many times. V is TRBV21-1 and J is TRBJ2-5; TRBD2, the table's D call, lacks a check against the DNA. TRBV21-1 has pseudogene status. This CDR3 spans 16 amino acids. CDR3 sequence reads: CASSKSSEDYLKTQYF. CDR3 DNA sequence: TGTGCCAGCAGCAAAAGTTCGGAGGACTACCTCAAGACCCAGTACTTC.

V is TRBV5-1 and J is TRBJ2-7; 11 nucleotides align to TRBD2. There are 14 residues in the CDR3. V lost 0 bases to trimming and J lost 6 bases; unmatched junction nucleotides: 2. CDR1 and CDR2 from the germline V gene are SGHRS and YFSETQ. For the CDR3, the DNA is TGCGCCAGCAGCTTGGTACTAGCGGGAGTCGAGCAGTACTTC. This gives the protein CASSLVLAGVEQYF.

This clonotype was seen a few times. The chain joins TRBV20-1 to TRBJ2-5; D tentatively reads TRBD1 or TRBD2 (5 bases each). CDR1 is DFQATT and CDR2 is SNEGSKA in the germline V gene (reference sequence). The CDR3 totals 14 residues. The ends were cut back, 5 bases at V and 0 bases at J, with 13 bases in the middle. Here the CDR3 DNA reads TGCAGTGCTCCGTCGGGGCAGTACCAAGAGACCCAGTACTTC. Translation gives CSAPSGQYQETQYF.

As for this clonotype: At one of its ends the junction is not consistent with the germline gene, which may arise from a read error. The CDR3 spells CATSLVENTEAFF. The CDR3, as DNA: TGTGCCACCAGCTTAGTGGAGAACACTGAAGCTTTCTTT. The chain recombines TRBV7-2 with TRBJ1-1; D gene uncertain. CDR3 length equals 13 residues. Germline V gene lookup returns CDR1 SGHTA and CDR2 FQGNSA.

This clonotype was seen repeatedly, ten times or more. The chain couples TRBV12-3 or TRBV12-4 to TRBJ1-3, with TRBD1 matching over 12 bases. CDR3 length: 17 residues. Germline trimming cut 8 bases from V and 0 bases from J; bases unmatched to any gene: 8. The CDR3 nucleotides are TGTGCCAGCGGCCTGGGGACAGGGGGCAGCTCTGGAAACACCATATATTTT. It yields the protein CASGLGTGGSSGNTIYF.

CDR3 sequence: CASSYGQARTDTQYF. The CDR3 nucleotides are TGTGCCAGCAGTTACGGACAGGCCCGCACAGATACGCAGTATTTT. The rearrangement links TRBV6-5 to TRBJ2-3, with TRBD1 identical over 7 bases. V lost 2 bases and J lost 1; bases outside the gene matches: 3. The CDR3 spans 15 residues. Germline CDR1 and CDR2: MNHEY and SVGAGI.

This clonotype has a handful of counts. The rearrangement uses TRBV9 and TRBJ2-5, with 8 bases identical to TRBD2. With V trimmed by 0 bases and J by 0 bases, 4 bases remained unmatched. CDR1 is SGDLS and CDR2 is YYNGEE in the germline V gene. The CDR3 length is 16 residues. Here the CDR3 DNA reads TGTGCCAGCAGCGTAGCGGGAGGGTGGTACCAAGAGACCCAGTACTTC. It codes for CASSVAGGWYQETQYF. Complete variable domain (other parts from reference TRBV9 and TRBJ2-5): DSGVTQTPKHLITATGQRVTLRCSPRSGDLSVYWYQQSLDQGLQFLIQYYNGEERAKGNILERFSAQQFPDLHSELNLSSLELGDSALYFCASSVAGGWYQETQYFGPGTRLLVL.

This clonotype was found a few times. The gene calls are TRBV11-2 and TRBJ2-1; TRBD2 matches 14 bases. Losses at the gene ends were 3 bases for V and 12 bases for J; bases not matched to a gene: 19. Germline V gene lookup returns CDR1 SGHAT and CDR2 FQNNGV. The CDR3 runs to 19 residues. The CDR3 protein is CASSFPRLAGGQNPMRQFF. The CDR3 nucleotides are TGTGCCAGCAGCTTCCCCCGACTAGCGGGAGGGCAAAACCCAATGAGGCAGTTCTTC. Variable domain in full (rest from reference TRBV11-2 and TRBJ2-1): EAGVAQSPRYKIIEKRQSVAFWCNPISGHATLYWYQQILGQGPKLLIQFQNNGVVDDSQLPKDRFSAERLKGVDSTLKIQPAKLEDSAVYLCASSFPRLAGGQNPMRQFFGPGTRLTVL.

This clonotype appeared a few times. CDR3 bases: TGCGCCAGCAGCCGAGGACAGGGGTCCATGAACACTGAAGCTTTCTTT. As protein: CASSRGQGSMNTEAFF. The chain combines TRBV5-1 with TRBJ1-1, with 9 bases fitting TRBD1. J was trimmed by 0 bases and V by 4 bases; bases with no gene match: 7. Germline V lookup: CDR1 SGHRS, CDR2 YFSETQ. The CDR3 runs to 16 residues. The full variable domain, in which reference TRBV5-1 and TRBJ1-1 provide the parts outside the CDR3, is KAGVTQTPRYLIKTRGQQVTLSCSPISGHRSVSWYQQTPGQGLQFLFEYFSETQRNKGNFPGRFSGRQFSNSRSEMNVSTLELGDSALYLCASSRGQGSMNTEAFFGQGTRLTVV.

This clonotype was found a few times. This sequence joins TRBV13 and TRBJ1-1; no clear D gene. The germline gives CDR1 PRHDT, CDR2 FYEKMQ (reference sequence). This CDR3 has 17 residues. Trimming took 2 bases from V and 3 from J, leaving 19 bases between them. CDR3 DNA: TGTGCCAGCAGCTTACGTCTCTGGGATCCGGCGGACACTGAAGCTTTCTTT. Translated, it gives CASSLRLWDPADTEAFF.

The chain is built from TRBV27 and TRBJ1-1; maybe TRBD1 (6 bases). Germline CDR1 and CDR2: MNHEY and SMNVEV (reference sequence). This CDR3 has 11 residues. V lost 5 bases, J lost 8 bases, and 9 bases lay in between. CDR3 region: CASSTDREAFF. The CDR3 DNA reads as TGTGCCAGCAGTACGGACAGAGAAGCTTTCTTT.

The chain is built from TRBV7-9 and TRBJ1-2, with D hard to call. The V gene lost 4 bases and the J gene lost 7 bases, with 10 bases spanning the gap. There are 12 residues in the CDR3. Germline lookup yields CDR1 SEHNR and CDR2 FQNEAQ (reference sequence). This CDR3 is CASSSRTGGYTF. The CDR3 DNA sequence: TGTGCCAGCAGCTCGCGTACCGGTGGCTACACCTTC.

The gene calls are TRBV20-1 and TRBJ1-1, with 8 bases lining up with TRBD1. CDR1 is DFQATT, CDR2 SNEGSKA, per germline (reference sequence). The CDR3 runs to 18 residues. With V trimmed by 0 bases and J by 5 bases, 17 bases remained unmatched. The CDR3, as DNA: TGCAGTGCTAGAGAGGGTCAGGGGGCCAAAATAGCAAGAACTGAAGCTTTCTTT. Protein sequence: CSAREGQGAKIARTEAFF.

This clonotype showed up just a few times. The chain joins TRBV9 to TRBJ2-5; a possible D gene is TRBD2 (7 bases). Trimming pared 3 bases from V and 5 bases from J, leaving 17 bases between. The germline CDR1 and CDR2 sequences are SGDLS and YYNGEE. The CDR3 totals 15 residues. The CDR3 DNA follows: TGTGCCAGCAGCGGTCAAAGGGGGGGAGCGGAGACCCAGTACTTC. Translating gives CASSGQRGGAETQYF.

This clonotype was picked up a small number of times. The V and J genes are TRBV30 and TRBJ2-1; maybe TRBD1 (6 bases). Germline V gene sequence: CDR1 GTSNPN, CDR2 SVGIG (reference sequence). The germline V and J ends were trimmed by 0 bases and 9 bases, with 15 bases remaining between them. The CDR3 spans 14 residues. The CDR3 region has the DNA TGTGCCTGGAGTGTTACCTCGACAGGACTTGAGCAGTTCTTC. This gives the protein CAWSVTSTGLEQFF. Variable domain in full (rest from reference TRBV30 and TRBJ2-1): SQTIHQWPATLVQPVGSPLSLECTVEGTSNPNLYWYRQAAGRGLQLLFYSVGIGQISSEVPQNLSASRPQDRQFILSSKKLLLSDSGFYLCAWSVTSTGLEQFFGPGTRLTVL.

This clonotype showed up just a few times. The J gene is TRBJ2-3, the V gene TRBV5-6, with D possibly being TRBD1 or TRBD2 (7 bases each). The germline CDR1 and CDR2 sequences are SGHDT and YYEEEE. CDR3 length: 14 residues. The germline V and J ends were trimmed by 5 bases and 5 bases, with 15 bases remaining between them. The CDR3 DNA reads TGTGCCAGCAGGATTACAGGGGAGGGAGATACGCAGTATTTT. It yields the protein CASRITGEGDTQYF.

This clonotype was observed a few times. J is TRBJ1-1 and V is TRBV7-9, with 7 bases identical to TRBD1. The CDR3 has 16 residues. CDR1 and CDR2 (germline): SEHNR, FQNEAQ (reference sequence). Trimming at V came to 0 bases and at J to 0 bases, leaving 4 bases not matched to a gene. The CDR3 sequence: CASSLAPGGVNTEAFF. CDR3 DNA: TGTGCCAGCAGCTTAGCCCCAGGGGGGGTGAACACTGAAGCTTTCTTT.

This clonotype was detected ten times or more. The rearrangement links TRBV12-3 or TRBV12-4 to TRBJ2-7; TRBD2 might be the D (7 bases). The CDR3 sequence is 13 residues long. Trimming left V 6 bases short and J 4 bases short, with 13 bases between. CDR3 nucleotides: TGTGCCAGCAGCCGCGGGGGCGGGTACGAGCAGTACTTC. It encodes CASSRGGGYEQYF.

This clonotype appeared many times. The CDR3 protein is CASRHRGGFYEQYF. Written as DNA, the CDR3 is TGTGCCAGCAGGCACAGGGGTGGTTTCTACGAGCAGTACTTC. The V call is TRBV6-1, the J call TRBJ2-7; 7 bases align to TRBD1. Germline CDR1 MNHNS, CDR2 SASEGT. With V trimmed by 6 bases and J by 3 bases, 8 bases remained unmatched. The CDR3 has 14 amino acids.

This clonotype has only a few counts. The chain couples TRBV6-5 to TRBJ1-2; 7 bases match TRBD1. V lost 6 bases, J lost 4 bases, and 8 bases stayed unmatched. The CDR3 spans 14 residues. In germline, CDR1 is MNHEY, CDR2 SVGAGI. CDR3 amino acids: CASRYPGQLYGYTF. CDR3 coding DNA: TGTGCCAGCAGGTACCCGGGACAGCTCTATGGCTACACCTTC.